A single sample gave rise to the 15 T cell receptor beta chains below, sequenced in a study of blood T cell repertoires in COVID-19. TCRdb's table, derived via immunoSEQ multiplex PCR, lists solely in-frame clones and lacks some. The sample has roughly 130,000 clones, around 90% seen once. Sequences were obtained from peripheral blood. These receptors came from a human donor with COVID-19, enrolled during active disease. The donor label of this sample is uncertain.

V gene TRBV6-5 combines with J gene TRBJ1-2, with a tentative D call TRBD1 (5 bases). V gave up 8 bases and J gave up 11 bases, with 24 bases separating them. CDR3 length: 14 amino acids. The germline CDR1 and CDR2 sequences are MNHEY and SVGAGI. The CDR3 here is CASSIEGTSRVYTF. DNA of the CDR3: TGTGCCAGCTCTATTGAGGGGACTTCCCGAGTGTACACCTTC.

This chain uses TRBV24-1 with TRBJ2-1, with a tentative D call TRBD2 (5 bases). The V and J ends lost 7 bases and 8 bases respectively, with 14 bases between them. CDR1 and CDR2 (germline): KGHDR, SFDVKD. The CDR3 runs to 13 residues. DNA for the CDR3: TGTGCCACCAGGGAGGCAGCCGACGATGAGCAGTTCTTC. This sequence encodes CATREAADDEQFF.

Here the CDR3 DNA reads TGCGCCAGCAGCCAAGGTCGAGGGGGTAAAGAGACCCAGTACTTC. This gives the protein CASSQGRGGKETQYF. The chain combines TRBV4-1 with TRBJ2-5; tentatively, D is TRBD1 (6 bases). The CDR3 is 15 amino acids. Trimming left V 1 base short and J 3 bases short, with 12 bases between. From germline, CDR1 is MGHRA and CDR2 YSYEKL.

This clone showed up just once. V usage is TRBV7-3 and J usage is TRBJ1-2; D gene uncertain. The V gene's germline CDR1 is SGHTA and CDR2 FQGTGA. With 2 bases removed from V and 6 bases from J, the gap between germline ends came to 13 bases. The CDR3 is 14 amino acids. The CDR3 region has the DNA TGTGCCAGCAGCTTATCGAGGGAGGTGGATGGCTACACCTTC. It codes for CASSLSREVDGYTF.

V and J are TRBV5-1 and TRBJ2-7; TRBD2 is a possible D gene (6 bases). The CDR3 sequence is 14 residues long. V shed 1 base and J shed 2 bases, with 10 bases lying between them. Per germline, CDR1 SGHRS and CDR2 YFSETQ. CDR3 nucleotides: TGCGCCAGCAGCTTGTCTAGCGTAGCCTACGAGCAGTACTTC. It codes for CASSLSSVAYEQYF.

The chain recombines TRBV4-2 with TRBJ1-1; TRBD1 is a possible D gene (5 bases). Per germline, CDR1 LGHNA and CDR2 YNFKEQ. The CDR3 runs to 18 residues. The V gene lost 4 bases and the J gene lost 0 bases, with 21 bases spanning the gap. The CDR3 coding sequence is TGTGCCAGCAGCCCATCACAGGAAATGGCGGCGATGAACACTGAAGCTTTCTTT. It is translated as CASSPSQEMAAMNTEAFF.

The chain has TRBV7-9 and TRBJ1-1; TRBD1 agrees at 7 bases. This CDR3 comprises 16 residues. The V gene end was trimmed by 5 bases and the J gene end by 0 bases; junction bases not matched to a gene: 9. CDR1 is SEHNR and CDR2 is FQNEAQ in the germline V gene (reference sequence). Here the CDR3 DNA reads TGTGCCAGCAGCGAAGACCCACAGGGGATGAACACTGAAGCTTTCTTT. This encodes CASSEDPQGMNTEAFF.

This chain joins TRBV9 and TRBJ2-5; D may be TRBD2 (5 bases). Per the germline V gene, CDR1 is SGDLS and CDR2 is YYNGEE. CDR3 size: 16 residues. The ends were cut back, 3 bases at V and 5 bases at J, with 20 bases in the middle. The CDR3 sequence is CASSARDQRSRETQYF. CDR3 nucleotides: TGTGCCAGCAGCGCCAGAGACCAGCGGTCGAGGGAGACCCAGTACTTC.

The CDR3 region has the DNA TGCAGTGCTAGTAAAGGGACTAGCGGACGGGGGGAGACCCAGTACTTC. This encodes CSASKGTSGRGETQYF. This sequence joins TRBV20-1 and TRBJ2-5, with 11 bases fitting TRBD2. The CDR3 spans 16 residues. Germline trimming cut 3 bases from V and 5 bases from J; bases unmatched to any gene: 11. Germline lookup yields CDR1 DFQATT and CDR2 SNEGSKA (reference sequence).

The chain couples TRBV29-1 to TRBJ2-7; possibly TRBD1 for D (6 bases). The CDR3 runs 13 residues. CDR1 and CDR2 from the germline V gene are SQVTM and ANQGSEA. Between the trimmed V and J ends, which lost 5 bases and 1 base, there was a span of 12 bases. The CDR3: CSVSTGISYEQYF. CDR3 DNA: TGCAGCGTTTCTACAGGGATATCCTACGAGCAGTACTTC.

The CDR3 DNA is TGTGCCAGCAGCTTACCCCTACAGCGGGAGGGTGTAGAGACCCAGTACTTC. This gives the protein CASSLPLQREGVETQYF. The chain employs TRBV7-2 and TRBJ2-5; 10 nucleotides line up with TRBD2. V shed 2 bases, J shed 4 bases, and the junction held 10 bases outside the gene matches. This CDR3 comprises 17 residues. Germline V gene lookup returns CDR1 SGHTA and CDR2 FQGNSA.

V usage is TRBV5-6 and J usage is TRBJ2-1, with 8 bases fitting TRBD1. The CDR3 loop spans 18 amino acids. J gave up 5 bases and V 6 bases, and 19 bases lay outside the gene matches. CDR1 SGHDT and CDR2 YYEEEE come from the germline V gene. The CDR3 DNA is TGTGCCAGCAACCCAACCCTCTTCAAGACAGGGGTGGACAATGAGCAGTTCTTC. Protein sequence: CASNPTLFKTGVDNEQFF.

This rearrangement joins TRBV10-3 to TRBJ1-4; D perhaps matches TRBD1 (5 bases). Germline values: CDR1 ENHRY, CDR2 SYGVKD. The CDR3 length is 17 residues. V lost 0 bases and J lost 0, with 11 bases in between. The DNA for the CDR3 is TGTGCCATCAGTGAGTCGGTTCGGGGGGCAACTAATGAAAAACTGTTTTTT. Protein product: CAISESVRGATNEKLFF.

This rearrangement joins TRBV5-1 to TRBJ1-2; D uncertain. There are 13 residues in the CDR3. V lost 2 bases, J lost 0 bases, and 5 bases lay in between. Germline V gene sequence: CDR1 SGHRS, CDR2 YFSETQ. The CDR3 coding sequence is TGCGCCAGCAGCTTAGACTCTAACTATGGCTACACCTTC. Protein product: CASSLDSNYGYTF.

This rearrangement joins TRBV7-9 to TRBJ1-3; D unresolved. The CDR3 covers 15 residues. Germline CDR1 SEHNR, CDR2 FQNEAQ (reference sequence). With 4 bases removed from V and 4 bases from J, the gap between germline ends came to 14 bases. The CDR3 here is CASSSVSAGGNTIYF. The CDR3 region has the DNA TGTGCCAGCAGCTCCGTCTCAGCAGGAGGAAACACCATATATTTT.